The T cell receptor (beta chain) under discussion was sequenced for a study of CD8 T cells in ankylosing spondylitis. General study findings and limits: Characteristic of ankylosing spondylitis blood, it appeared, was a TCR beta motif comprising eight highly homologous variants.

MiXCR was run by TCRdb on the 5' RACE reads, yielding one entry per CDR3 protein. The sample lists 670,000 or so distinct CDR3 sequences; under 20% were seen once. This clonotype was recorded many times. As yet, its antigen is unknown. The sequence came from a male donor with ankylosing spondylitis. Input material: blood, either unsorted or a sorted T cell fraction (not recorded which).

CDR3 sequence: CATSREAQYTDTQYF. In DNA form, the CDR3 reads TGTGCCACCAGCAGAGAGGCACAGTACACAGATACGCAGTATTTT. The J gene is TRBJ2-3, the V gene TRBV15; D is unclear. Germline CDR1 is LNHNV and CDR2 is YYDKDF (reference sequence). This CDR3 spans 15 amino acids. Trimming stripped 0 bases from V and 2 bases from J, with 9 bases between.